The 25 T cell receptor beta chains presented below share a single source sample, sequenced in a study of cytomegalovirus exposure and HLA in healthy donors (dated by TCRdb to about 2017). The protocol used for the library was the immunoSEQ multiplex PCR assay. For the multiplex PCR, a mixture combining 60 forward primers for TCR Vbeta segments and 13 reverse primers for TCR Jbeta segments was used. TCRdb provides this immuneACCESS table in a form limited to in-frame rearrangements. Some clones are lacking; in checked studies, under half of them reflect an unresolved V gene, and why the rest are absent is not known. The sample table holds roughly 130,000 clones, of which about three quarters were seen once. About 0.94% of the sample comes from the top ten. The sample taken for sequencing was PBMCs. These receptors originate from a human donor in good health.

This chain uses TRBV7-9 with TRBJ2-5; 9 bases line up with TRBD2. CDR1 and CDR2 (germline): SEHNR, FQNEAQ (reference sequence). With V trimmed by 2 bases and J by 2 bases, 9 bases remained unmatched. This CDR3 comprises 17 residues. Here the CDR3 reads CASSLNSWTSEQETQYF. CDR3 bases: TGTGCCAGCAGCTTAAATAGTTGGACTAGCGAACAAGAGACCCAGTACTTC. Variable domain in full (rest from reference TRBV7-9 and TRBJ2-5): DTGVSQNPRHKITKRGQNVTFRCDPISEHNRLYWYRQTLGQGPEFLTYFQNEAQLEKSRLLSDRFSAERPKGSFSTLEIQRTEQGDSAMYLCASSLNSWTSEQETQYFGPGTRLLVL.

The J gene is TRBJ1-1, the V gene TRBV4-3; D not resolved. Trimming removed 3 bases from V and 1 base from J, with 9 bases in between. The germline V gene encodes CDR1 LGHNA and CDR2 YSLEER. The CDR3 runs 14 residues. The CDR3 loop is CASSHPTSNTEAFF. CDR3 DNA sequence: TGCGCCAGCAGCCACCCTACTTCGAACACTGAAGCTTTCTTT.

The V gene is TRBV19, the J gene TRBJ1-1; D is possibly TRBD1 (6 bases). Trimming removed 3 bases from V and 3 bases from J, with 11 bases in between. CDR1 and CDR2 (germline): LNHDA, SQIVND (reference sequence). The CDR3 is 14 residues long. CDR3 protein: CASSIETGHTEAFF. CDR3 DNA: TGTGCCAGTAGTATTGAGACAGGTCACACTGAAGCTTTCTTT.

The chain links TRBV7-9 to TRBJ1-3; D not certain. Germline lookup yields CDR1 SEHNR and CDR2 FQNEAQ (reference sequence). Trimming stripped 4 bases from V and 0 bases from J, with 7 bases between. This CDR3 is built from 14 residues. CDR3: CASSYGSSGNTIYF. For the CDR3, the DNA is TGTGCCAGCAGCTATGGCAGCTCTGGAAACACCATATATTTT.

The chain links TRBV7-9 to TRBJ2-7; the D is unclear. Germline lookup yields CDR1 SEHNR and CDR2 FQNEAQ (reference sequence). With 3 bases removed from V and 5 bases from J, the gap between germline ends came to 11 bases. This CDR3 is built from 13 residues. CDR3 sequence: CASSFLGPHEQYF. CDR3 sequence (DNA): TGTGCCAGCAGCTTTCTTGGCCCCCACGAGCAGTACTTC.

The chain carries TRBV7-9 and TRBJ1-1; D is possibly TRBD1 (6 bases). Germline V lookup: CDR1 SEHNR, CDR2 FQNEAQ (reference sequence). The CDR3 runs to 15 residues. The V end was cut by 1 base, the J end by 4 bases, with 13 bases between. CDR3 amino acids: CASSLGVGTITEAFF. DNA for the CDR3: TGTGCCAGCAGCTTAGGGGTAGGGACAATCACTGAAGCTTTCTTT.

V is TRBV15 and J is TRBJ2-3; tentatively, D is TRBD2 (6 bases). The germline CDR1 and CDR2 sequences are LNHNV and YYDKDF (reference sequence). Trimming left V 1 base short and J 0 bases short, with 8 bases between. The CDR3 is 15 amino acids. The CDR3 bases are TGTGCCACCAGCAGAGTCGGGACTAGCACAGATACGCAGTATTTT. Translation: CATSRVGTSTDTQYF.

The chain employs TRBV5-5 and TRBJ1-5; a possible D gene is TRBD1 (6 bases). The CDR3 is made up of 14 amino acids. Germline V gene sequence: CDR1 SGHKS, CDR2 YYEKEE (reference sequence). The V end was cut by 4 bases, the J end by 4 bases, with 12 bases between. The CDR3 DNA reads as TGTGCCAGCAGCCTAGGGACACTTAATCAGCCCCAGCATTTT. Its translation: CASSLGTLNQPQHF.

The rearrangement uses TRBV29-1 and TRBJ1-1, with 9 bases aligning to TRBD1. CDR3 length equals 11 residues. Unmatched junction bases numbered 4, after V lost 6 bases and J lost 8 bases. CDR1 and CDR2 from the germline V gene are SQVTM and ANQGSEA. The CDR3 DNA is TGCAGCGTAGAGGGGACAGGGGAAGCTTTCTTT. It specifies CSVEGTGEAFF.

This clone is a singleton in its sample. This sequence joins TRBV11-2 and TRBJ2-1; possible D gene TRBD2, 5 bases. Trimming removed 3 bases at V and 7 bases at J, with 13 bases between. The length of the CDR3 is 14 residues. Germline CDR1 is SGHAT and CDR2 is FQNNGV. The CDR3 reads CASSLIGKRNEQFF. The CDR3 bases are TGTGCCAGCAGCTTGATCGGGAAGCGGAATGAGCAGTTCTTC.

The chain employs TRBV18 and TRBJ2-3, with 9 bases lining up with TRBD2. Unmatched junction bases numbered 8, after V lost 3 bases and J lost 1 base. This CDR3 spans 17 amino acids. The V gene's germline CDR1 is KGHSH and CDR2 LQKENI. The CDR3 bases are TGTGCCAGCTCACCTATAGTGGCTAGCGGGGGCACAGATACGCAGTATTTT. Translating it yields CASSPIVASGGTDTQYF.

The chain couples TRBV6-1 to TRBJ2-3; D is perhaps TRBD1 (5 bases). V lost 6 bases and J 1 base, leaving 11 bases between the germline ends. Germline V gene sequence: CDR1 MNHNS, CDR2 SASEGT. CDR3 length: 14 residues. The CDR3: CASRDKQGTDTQYF. Written as DNA, the CDR3 is TGTGCCAGCAGGGACAAACAGGGCACAGATACGCAGTATTTT.

This chain connects TRBV28 to TRBJ2-7, with D maybe TRBD2 (5 bases). V lost 6 bases, J lost 2 bases, and 17 bases lay in between. Germline V gene sequence: CDR1 MDHEN, CDR2 SYDVKM. CDR3 length: 15 amino acids. The CDR3: CASSPLGIITYEQYF. The CDR3 DNA is TGTGCCAGCAGCCCCCTCGGGATCATCACCTACGAGCAGTACTTC.

This clone appeared a single time. The chain links TRBV7-9 to TRBJ1-2, with D perhaps matching TRBD1 (5 bases). Germline-derived CDR1 and CDR2 are SEHNR and FQNEAQ (reference sequence). The CDR3 has 14 residues. The V gene lost 3 bases and the J gene lost 6 bases, with 14 bases spanning the gap. The CDR3 coding sequence is TGTGCCAGCAGCTTCCTTTCCAGGGCCCATGGCTACACCTTC. The encoded protein is CASSFLSRAHGYTF.

As DNA, the CDR3 is TGTGCCAGCAGCTTGGAGAGCTTCGCGTCTAATGAAAAACTGTTTTTT. The encoded protein is CASSLESFASNEKLFF. V gene TRBV5-5 combines with J gene TRBJ1-4; D is ambiguous. V was trimmed by 0 bases and J by 3 bases, leaving 12 bases between them. The CDR3 is 16 residues long. Germline V gives CDR1 SGHKS, CDR2 YYEKEE (reference sequence).

This clone was counted only a few times. The V call is TRBV5-6, the J call TRBJ1-4; 9 bases agree with TRBD1. Looked up from germline, CDR1 is SGHDT and CDR2 is YYEEEE. With V trimmed by 0 bases and J by 10 bases, 10 bases remained unmatched. The CDR3 totals 16 residues. The chain's CDR3 is CASSLGTGAPVGKLFF. The CDR3 DNA sequence: TGTGCCAGCAGCTTGGGGACAGGGGCCCCTGTCGGAAAACTGTTTTTT. The variable domain in full, with the rest retrieved from reference TRBV5-6 and TRBJ1-4, is DAGVTQSPTHLIKTRGQQVTLRCSPKSGHDTVSWYQQALGQGPQFIFQYYEEEERQRGNFPDRFSGHQFPNYSSELNVNALLLGDSALYLCASSLGTGAPVGKLFFGSGTQLSVL.

This chain joins TRBV28 and TRBJ2-7; a possible D gene is TRBD1 (6 bases). In germline, CDR1 is MDHEN, CDR2 SYDVKM. The CDR3 is 11 amino acids. Trimming left V 8 bases short and J 4 bases short, with 9 bases between. The CDR3 region has the DNA TGTGCCAGCCTAAGGGGGTACGAGCAGTACTTC. Translation gives CASLRGYEQYF.

The chain employs TRBV9 and TRBJ1-1, with a possible D match to TRBD1 (5 bases). Germline V lookup: CDR1 SGDLS, CDR2 YYNGEE. The length of the CDR3 is 17 residues. Trimming shortened V by 4 bases and J by 2 bases, and 21 bases separated the two germline ends. CDR3 nucleotides: TGTGCCAGCAGCTCCCAGGGCAGGGAAGGTGCTAACACTGAAGCTTTCTTT. Translating gives CASSSQGREGANTEAFF. The complete variable domain, with remaining parts taken from reference TRBV9 and TRBJ1-1, reads DSGVTQTPKHLITATGQRVTLRCSPRSGDLSVYWYQQSLDQGLQFLIQYYNGEERAKGNILERFSAQQFPDLHSELNLSSLELGDSALYFCASSSQGREGANTEAFFGQGTRLTVV.

This chain joins TRBV21-1 and TRBJ1-1. TRBV21-1 is a known pseudogene. This CDR3 has 13 amino acids. The CDR3 sequence: CASPRANRTEAFF. The DNA for the CDR3 is TGTGCCAGCCCGAGGGCGAACCGCACTGAAGCTTTCTTT.

The chain uses TRBV10-3 and TRBJ1-2; the D gene is possibly TRBD1 (5 bases). The CDR3 length is 16 residues. Germline V CDR1 and CDR2: ENHRY, SYGVKD. V lost 4 bases and J lost 0, with 15 bases in between. CDR3 bases: TGTGCCATCAGTGGGGGAACAGGCCAAGCTAACTATGGCTACACCTTC. Translation: CAISGGTGQANYGYTF.

This clone is a singleton in its sample. The rearrangement joins TRBV6-1 to TRBJ1-2; D is ambiguous. Germline assignment: CDR1 MNHNS and CDR2 SASEGT. Trimming removed 4 bases from V and 11 bases from J, with 17 bases in between. The CDR3 runs 13 residues. The CDR3: CASSVSSYPGYTF. In DNA form, the CDR3 reads TGTGCCAGCAGTGTCAGCTCCTACCCCGGGTACACCTTC.

The J gene is TRBJ2-5, the V gene TRBV10-3; weak D call: TRBD2 (6 bases). V shed 6 bases and J shed 0 bases, with 8 bases lying between them. Looked up from germline, CDR1 is ENHRY and CDR2 is SYGVKD. The CDR3 totals 13 residues. CDR3: CAIRIADQETQYF. The CDR3 DNA reads as TGTGCCATCAGGATAGCGGACCAAGAGACCCAGTACTTC.

This clone was found once. The V gene is TRBV6-5, the J gene TRBJ2-2, with 7 bases aligning to TRBD2. V gave up 6 bases and J gave up 4 bases; unmatched junction bases: 8. CDR1 and CDR2 from the germline V gene are MNHEY and SVGAGI. The CDR3 contains 15 residues. The CDR3 bases are TGTGCCAGCAGACTACGCTCGGGGGGCACCGGGGAGCTGTTTTTT. It translates to CASRLRSGGTGELFF.

V usage is TRBV19 and J usage is TRBJ1-4; D is perhaps TRBD1 (5 bases). CDR1 and CDR2 (germline): LNHDA, SQIVND (reference sequence). This CDR3 region has 15 residues. Trimming stripped 3 bases from V and 8 bases from J, with 16 bases between. CDR3 in amino acids: CASSILAGRLEKLFF. The CDR3 region has the DNA TGTGCCAGTAGTATTCTGGCAGGGCGATTGGAAAAACTGTTTTTT.

The chain employs TRBV28 and TRBJ2-3; 16 nucleotides line up with TRBD2. This CDR3 region has 19 residues. The germline CDR1 and CDR2 sequences are MDHEN and SYDVKM. Trimming cost V 5 bases and J 4 bases; bases outside gene matches: 12. The CDR3, as DNA: TGTGCCAGCAGTCCGGGACTAGCGGGGGGGAGGTTTGGGCCAGATACGCAGTATTTT. Translating gives CASSPGLAGGRFGPDTQYF. Complete variable domain (other parts from reference TRBV28 and TRBJ2-3): DVKVTQSSRYLVKRTGEKVFLECVQDMDHENMFWYRQDPGLGLRLIYFSYDVKMKEKGDIPEGYSVSREKKERFSLILESASTNQTSMYLCASSPGLAGGRFGPDTQYFGPGTRLTVL.